This T cell receptor (beta chain) was documented in a study of T cell responses to AZD1222 COVID-19 vaccine. Method: immunoSEQ multiplex PCR; TCRdb's copy keeps in-frame clones and lacks some. The table includes more than 70,000 clones, approximately 86% detected once. The CDR3 totals 14 residues. Trimming took off 0 bases at V and 2 bases at J, with 6 bases between the two ends. Germline V gives CDR1 SGHDT, CDR2 YYEEEE. The sequence was obtained from an adult in good health. Sequenced here: peripheral blood, sampled on day 0 of MenACWY control vaccination. The chain carries TRBV5-6 and TRBJ1-5; unclear D gene. In nucleotides, the CDR3 is TGTGCCAGCAGCTTGGGGAGCCGCAATCAGCCCCAGCATTTT. It specifies CASSLGSRNQPQHF. The variable domain in full, completed from reference TRBV5-6 and TRBJ1-5, reads DAGVTQSPTHLIKTRGQQVTLRCSPKSGHDTVSWYQQALGQGPQFIFQYYEEEERQRGNFPDRFSGHQFPNYSSELNVNALLLGDSALYLCASSLGSRNQPQHFGDGTRLSIL.